This T cell receptor beta chain appears in the sequencing data of a study of blood T cell repertoires in COVID-19. Across the study: Samples of COVID-19 (acute and convalescent) were obtained from the United States, Italy and Spain.

Produced via immunoSEQ multiplex PCR; TCRdb's table is partial and in-frame only. The sample contains tens of thousands of clones, 91% of which appear only once. With regard to this clone: An end of the junction does not agree with germline; a read error may underlie this.

CDR1 is KGHDR and CDR2 is SFDVKD in the germline V gene. The CDR3 extends over 15 amino acids. This chain uses TRBV24-1 with TRBJ2-5; perhaps TRBD1 as D (6 bases). The TCR comes from a human donor with active COVID-19. The donor label of this sample is uncertain. Material for sequencing was peripheral blood. The CDR3 reads CASSTGPEDKETQYF. The DNA for the CDR3 is TGTGCCTCCAGTACAGGGCCTGAGGACAAAGAGACCCAGTACTTC.